This T cell receptor beta chain appears in the sequencing data of a study of blood T cells in healthy people across ages. CDR1 SQVTM and CDR2 ANQGSEA come from the germline V gene. The CDR3 spans 14 residues. Primed by a sample-barcoded 5' primer and a J-beta primer mix, a second PCR proceeded for about 7 to 11 cycles. TCRdb reprocessed the 5' RACE reads with MiXCR, giving one entry per CDR3 protein. The table records 750,000 or so distinct CDR3 sequences, 25% of them present only once. Every participating donor contributed 8.5 to 10 milliliters of peripheral blood through a draw. These data were likewise used in another study, on T cells of mothers and their children.

The sample consisted of blood. The TCR originated in a boy aged 10-17 years in good health. This chain uses TRBV29-1 with TRBJ2-7; a weak D match, TRBD1 (6 bases). The CDR3 sequence is CTDPLLYRDGEQYF. In DNA form, the CDR3 reads TGCACCGACCCACTCTTATACAGGGACGGCGAGCAGTACTTC.